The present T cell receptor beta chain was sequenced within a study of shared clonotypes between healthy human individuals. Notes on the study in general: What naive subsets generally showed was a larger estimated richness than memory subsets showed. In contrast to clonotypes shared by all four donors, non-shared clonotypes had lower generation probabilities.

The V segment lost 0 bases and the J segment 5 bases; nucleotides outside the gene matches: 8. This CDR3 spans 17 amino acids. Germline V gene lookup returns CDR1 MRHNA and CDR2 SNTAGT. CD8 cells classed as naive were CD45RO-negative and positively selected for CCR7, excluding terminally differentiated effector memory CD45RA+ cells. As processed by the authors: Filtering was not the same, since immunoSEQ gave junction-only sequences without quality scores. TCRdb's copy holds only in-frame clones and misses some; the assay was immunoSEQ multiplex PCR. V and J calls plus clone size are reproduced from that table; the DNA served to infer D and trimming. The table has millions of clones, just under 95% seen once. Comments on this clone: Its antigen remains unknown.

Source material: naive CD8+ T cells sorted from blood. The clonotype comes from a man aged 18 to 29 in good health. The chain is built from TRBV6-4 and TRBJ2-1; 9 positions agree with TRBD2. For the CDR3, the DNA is TGTGCCAGCAGTGACTCGGTATCACTAGCGGGTGACAATGAGCAGTTCTTC. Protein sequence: CASSDSVSLAGDNEQFF.